This T cell receptor (beta chain) was sequenced during a study of PD-L1 blockade in urothelial cancer. About the research overall: Patients commenced intravenous atezolizumab, 1,200 mg every 3 weeks, in about 2014. The authors examined blood 3 weeks (second dose) and 6 weeks after treatment start.

The CDR3 contains 17 residues. Germline V gives CDR1 LGHNA, CDR2 YSLEER. The junction had 8 bases not matched to a gene; V was cut back by 2 bases and J by 5 bases. The time point denotes: peripheral blood 6 weeks after treatment start. Spiking each PCR with synthetic TCR analog templates was performed. TCRdb's table, derived via immunoSEQ multiplex PCR, lists solely in-frame clones and lacks some. The sample has tens of thousands of clones; 88% are singletons. The clonotype originates from a man aged 55 to 70 with urothelial cancer. V and J are TRBV4-3 and TRBJ2-1, with 11 bases that match TRBD1. The source material was PBMCs, sampled around atezolizumab (anti-PD-L1) treatment. The CDR3 DNA sequence: TGCGCCAGCAGCCAACGGACAGGGGGCTATCGTCACAATGAGCAGTTCTTC. This codes for CASSQRTGGYRHNEQFF.